This record covers a single T cell receptor beta chain. No antigen is known for it. It is unclear where the CDR3 begins or ends on the DNA, so no DNA is shown, and the CDR3 is as TCRdb lists it. Germline V gene lookup returns CDR1 SGHNT and CDR2 YYREEE (reference sequence). With termini counted, the CDR3 has 23 amino acids. This sample was taken from a study of neurological immune-mediated disorders. Notes on the study in general: TCR-beta repertoires seemed private in all groups, with no expanded CDR3 amino acid sequences shared.

5'RACE with 10-nucleotide random UMIs generated the cDNA. A single run covered 15-18 subjects with over 170 million TCR-beta sequences. TCRdb passed the 5' RACE reads through MiXCR, listing each CDR3 protein once. Of 3,500 to 5,000 distinct CDR3 sequences in the sample, over 25% were seen once. V is TRBV5-4 and J is TRBJ2-3; the listed D gene, TRBD2, was not tested against the DNA. This TCR derives from a man between 45 and 60 years old with HTLV-1-associated myelopathy (HAM/TSP). The sequenced sample was CD8+ T cells from blood. This CDR3 reads CASSFYICSARVLAAWGTDTQYF.